The 29 T cell receptor beta chains below all came from one sample that was sequenced in a study of T cell repertoires in cytomegalovirus infection. These receptors' antigens are unknown. TCRdb itself ran the reads through MiXCR, one entry per CDR3 protein. Found here are 570,000 or so distinct CDR3 sequences, just under 40% of them singletons; the top ten hold more than 40%. Sequenced material: cultured PBMCs, taken from culture after CMV antigen stimulation. These receptors originate from a human donor in good health (CMV status not recorded). Some clones in this sample may be carry-over from other donors' samples.

The chain employs TRBV6-8 and TRBJ2-7, with D uncertain. Germline values: CDR1 MNHGY, CDR2 SAAAGT. The CDR3 has 11 amino acids. V shed 7 bases and J shed 0 bases, with 4 bases lying between them. Here the CDR3 DNA reads TGTGCCAGCAACTGCTCCTACGAGCAGTACTTC. It yields the protein CASNCSYEQYF.

In the case of this clonotype: The final CDR3 position lacks the conserved phenylalanine or tryptophan, pointing to a likely read error. V usage is TRBV7-2 and J usage is TRBJ2-3, with 8 bases that match TRBD1. V was clipped by 6 bases and J by 8 bases; unmatched bases: 4. CDR1 is SGHTA, CDR2 FQGNSA, per germline. The CDR3 sequence is 12 residues long. The CDR3 loop is CASRMTGATQYL. The CDR3 coding sequence is TGTGCCAGCAGAATGACAGGGGCTACGCAGTATTTG.

The chain recombines TRBV28 with TRBJ1-6; D is unresolved. Deletions cut 10 bases from V and 9 bases from J, with 31 bases between. From germline, CDR1 is MDHEN and CDR2 SYDVKM. The CDR3 has 18 residues. The CDR3, as DNA: TGTGCCATCGTTACTAAGAACAGTCTTTCCTGGGCGCGTTCACCCCTCCACTTT. Translated, it gives CAIVTKNSLSWARSPLHF.

This clonotype came up many times. V and J are TRBV7-2 and TRBJ1-2; tentative D call: TRBD1 (5 bases). Germline V gene sequence: CDR1 SGHTA, CDR2 FQGNSA. The CDR3 is made up of 13 amino acids. V was cut by 8 bases and J by 8 bases, with 18 bases left in between. The CDR3 spells CASARGEGRGYTF. The CDR3 nucleotides are TGTGCCAGCGCACGGGGGGAGGGCAGAGGCTACACCTTC.

In its sample, this clonotype was seen a few times. The V and J genes are TRBV11-2 and TRBJ2-1; 10 positions agree with TRBD1. The J segment lost 7 bases and the V segment lost 5 bases, leaving 11 bases of the junction unmatched. The CDR3 covers 16 residues. The germline gives CDR1 SGHAT, CDR2 FQNNGV. CDR3 sequence: CASSDAARDRGNEQFF. CDR3 nucleotides: TGTGCCAGCAGCGACGCGGCCCGGGACAGGGGTAATGAGCAGTTCTTC.

J is TRBJ2-7 and V is TRBV12-3 or TRBV12-4; TRBD2 matches at 8 bases. The CDR3 spans 15 residues. The V and J ends lost 4 bases and 0 bases, in that order; junction bases with no gene match: 5. CDR3: CASSSGGGYSYEQYF. CDR3 bases: TGTGCCAGCAGTTCCGGCGGGGGGTACTCCTACGAGCAGTACTTC.

This clonotype was seen more than once but under ten times. The CDR3: CASSSEINQPQHF. CDR3 nucleotides: TGTGCCAGCAGCTCGGAGATAAATCAGCCCCAGCATTTT. V usage is TRBV7-2 and J usage is TRBJ1-5, with no clear D. Trimming pared 4 bases from V and 4 bases from J, leaving 8 bases between. Germline CDR1 reads SGHTA; CDR2 reads FQGNSA. This CDR3 region has 13 residues.

The chain has TRBV7-6 and TRBJ2-1; the D is unclear. V lost 7 bases to trimming and J lost 3 bases, with 13 bases between them. CDR1 is SGHVS, CDR2 FNYEAQ, per germline. This CDR3 has 14 residues. The CDR3 protein is CASTYERLYNEQFF. CDR3 bases: TGTGCCAGCACCTACGAACGCCTCTACAATGAGCAGTTCTTC.

This chain joins TRBV20-1 and TRBJ2-1; possibly TRBD2 for D (5 bases). Trimming shortened V by 0 bases and J by 6 bases, and 12 bases separated the two germline ends. From germline, CDR1 is DFQATT and CDR2 SNEGSKA (reference sequence). This CDR3 is 14 amino acids long. The CDR3 spells CSARDPRGGNEQFF. CDR3 bases: TGCAGTGCTAGAGACCCACGGGGTGGCAATGAGCAGTTCTTC.

Concerning this clonotype: One end of the junction is discordant with germline, which a read error may explain. The chain links TRBV6-1 to TRBJ2-5; tentative D call: TRBD1 (6 bases). Germline V lookup: CDR1 MNHNS, CDR2 SASEGT. This CDR3 has 13 residues. CDR3: CATGQTWLEAQYF. Here the CDR3 DNA reads TGTGCCACCGGACAGACGTGGTTAGAGGCCCAGTACTTC.

As DNA, the CDR3 is TGTGCCAGCAGTGAAGCCACGGTCGAGCAGTACTTC. Translation gives CASSEATVEQYF. This chain uses TRBV2 with TRBJ2-7; D is unresolved. The CDR3 is 12 amino acids. V lost 0 bases and J 6 bases, leaving 6 bases between the germline ends. Per the germline V gene, CDR1 is SNHLY and CDR2 is FYNNEI.

This clonotype has more than one count but fewer than ten. The chain employs TRBV7-2 and TRBJ1-2, with 8 bases matching TRBD1. Losses at the gene ends were 5 bases for V and 4 bases for J; bases not matched to a gene: 6. CDR3 size: 14 residues. Per germline, CDR1 SGHTA and CDR2 FQGNSA. CDR3 coding DNA: TGTGCCAGCAGCCTTCCCGGGACAGGCTATGGCTACACCTTC. Translating it yields CASSLPGTGYGYTF.

This clonotype was seen a handful of times. V and J are TRBV6-1 and TRBJ2-1, with D possibly called TRBD1 or TRBD2 (5 bases each). Germline-derived CDR1 and CDR2 are MNHNS and SASEGT. V was trimmed by 4 bases and J by 0 bases, leaving 25 bases between them. This CDR3 is built from 20 residues. The CDR3 region is CASSGLPGPGARFSYNEQFF. Written as DNA, the CDR3 is TGTGCCAGCAGTGGGTTACCGGGACCAGGAGCCCGGTTCTCCTACAATGAGCAGTTCTTC.

This clonotype was counted between two and nine times. The chain joins TRBV12-3 or TRBV12-4 to TRBJ1-1, with 7 bases fitting TRBD1. Trimming at V came to 5 bases and at J to 4 bases, leaving 13 bases not matched to a gene. This CDR3 region has 16 residues. The CDR3 reads CASSDLHTGVGTEAFF. Here the CDR3 DNA reads TGTGCCAGCAGTGACCTTCACACAGGGGTGGGCACTGAAGCTTTCTTT.

This clonotype was observed a few times. The chain recombines TRBV7-6 with TRBJ1-2; possible D gene TRBD1, 5 bases. This CDR3 contains 14 residues. CDR1 SGHVS and CDR2 FNYEAQ come from the germline V gene. The V end was cut by 1 base, the J end by 9 bases, with 15 bases between. CDR3 residues: CASSLESRARSYTF. CDR3 nucleotide sequence: TGTGCCAGCAGCTTAGAGAGCAGGGCCCGGAGCTACACCTTC.

This clonotype was seen once. The CDR3 here is CASSVPSQGHVTDTQYF. CDR3 DNA sequence: TGTGCCAGCAGTGTCCCATCTCAGGGGCACGTTACAGATACGCAGTATTTT. The V gene is TRBV2, the J gene TRBJ2-3, with D maybe TRBD1 (6 bases). The CDR3 consists of 17 residues. The V end was cut by 4 bases, the J end by 3 bases, with 20 bases between. CDR1 and CDR2 from the germline V gene are SNHLY and FYNNEI. The full variable domain, rest sourced from reference TRBV2 and TRBJ2-3, is EPEVTQTPSHQVTQMGQEVILRCVPISNHLYFYWYRQILGQKVEFLVSFYNNEISEKSEIFDDQFSVERPDGSNFTLKIRSTKLEDSAMYFCASSVPSQGHVTDTQYFGPGTRLTVL.

This sequence joins TRBV7-2 and TRBJ2-7; TRBD2 matches 8 bases. The V gene's germline CDR1 is SGHTA and CDR2 FQGNSA. Unmatched junction bases numbered 5, after V lost 1 base and J lost 6 bases. There are 14 residues in the CDR3. CDR3 DNA sequence: TGTGCCAGCAGCTTAGAATTGGCGGGAGGCGAGCAGTACTTC. Its protein product is CASSLELAGGEQYF.

The sample holds a few counts of this clonotype. The rearrangement joins TRBV12-3 or TRBV12-4 to TRBJ2-1; no reliable D call. This CDR3 has 14 residues. With 4 bases removed from V and 9 bases from J, the gap between germline ends came to 16 bases. CDR3: CASSSSVRISEQFF. The CDR3 region has the DNA TGTGCCAGCAGTTCCTCCGTAAGGATCAGTGAGCAGTTCTTC.

This clonotype was observed at least ten times. This rearrangement joins TRBV7-2 to TRBJ2-3; D gene ambiguous. Trimming cost V 3 bases and J 5 bases, with 9 bases left between them. CDR1 and CDR2 from the germline V gene are SGHTA and FQGNSA. CDR3 length: 13 residues. The CDR3 DNA follows: TGTGCCAGCAGCTTCAATTCGGGAGATACGCAGTATTTT. Amino acids: CASSFNSGDTQYF.

A single count supports this clonotype. The chain links TRBV4-3 to TRBJ2-7; D might be TRBD1 (6 bases). CDR3 length: 14 residues. Germline V lookup: CDR1 LGHNA, CDR2 YSLEER. Trimming took 2 bases from V and 3 from J, leaving 11 bases between them. The DNA of the CDR3 is TGCGCCAGCAGCCAAACAGGGAAAGTCTACGAGCAGTACTTC. Protein sequence: CASSQTGKVYEQYF.

The V call is TRBV7-8, the J call TRBJ2-5; D is uncertain. Germline CDR1 SGHVS, CDR2 FQNEAQ. The CDR3 totals 14 residues. Trimming took 0 bases from V and 4 from J, leaving 9 bases between them. CDR3 amino acids: CASSLAQWGETQYF. Written as DNA, the CDR3 is TGTGCCAGCAGCTTAGCGCAGTGGGGAGAGACCCAGTACTTC. The whole variable domain, filled in from reference TRBV7-8 and TRBJ2-5, reads GAGVSQSPRYKVAKRGQDVALRCDPISGHVSLFWYQQALGQGPEFLTYFQNEAQLDKSGLPSDRFFAERPEGSVSTLKIQRTQQEDSAVYLCASSLAQWGETQYFGPGTRLLVL.

This CDR3 is CASSLSGRAREQYF. The CDR3 region has the DNA TGTGCCAGCAGCTTATCCGGCAGGGCGCGAGAGCAGTACTTC. The rearrangement joins TRBV11-2 to TRBJ2-7; D might be TRBD1 (5 bases). The CDR3 totals 14 residues. Germline V CDR1 and CDR2: SGHAT, FQNNGV. V was pared by 2 bases and J by 7 bases, with 15 bases between.

This clonotype was seen a few times. The V call is TRBV7-2, the J call TRBJ2-7, with a possible D match to TRBD1 (5 bases). Germline CDR1 reads SGHTA; CDR2 reads FQGNSA. Trimming took 5 bases from V and 6 from J, leaving 11 bases between them. The CDR3 covers 12 residues. CDR3 sequence (DNA): TGTGCCAGCAGCCGGCAGGGTTTCGAGCAGTACTTC. Its translation: CASSRQGFEQYF. Complete variable domain (other parts from reference TRBV7-2 and TRBJ2-7): GAGVSQSPSNKVTEKGKDVELRCDPISGHTALYWYRQSLGQGLEFLIYFQGNSAPDKSGLPSDRFSAERTGGSVSTLTIQRTQQEDSAVYLCASSRQGFEQYFGPGTRLTVT.

The V gene is TRBV7-2, the J gene TRBJ1-4; 7 nucleotides line up with TRBD1. Germline V CDR1 and CDR2: SGHTA, FQGNSA. There are 16 residues in the CDR3. V lost 5 bases and J lost 7; bases outside the gene matches: 13. This chain's CDR3 is CASSPGSSRGFEKLFF. CDR3 sequence (DNA): TGTGCCAGCAGCCCCGGGAGTTCCAGGGGGTTTGAAAAACTGTTTTTT. Complete variable domain (other parts from reference TRBV7-2 and TRBJ1-4): GAGVSQSPSNKVTEKGKDVELRCDPISGHTALYWYRQSLGQGLEFLIYFQGNSAPDKSGLPSDRFSAERTGGSVSTLTIQRTQQEDSAVYLCASSPGSSRGFEKLFFGSGTQLSVL.

The chain has TRBV10-3 and TRBJ2-5, with 7 bases identical to TRBD1. The CDR3 consists of 15 residues. Trimming removed 0 bases from V and 5 bases from J; junction bases left unmatched: 6. Germline values: CDR1 ENHRY, CDR2 SYGVKD. DNA of the CDR3: TGTGCCATCAGTGAGTCCCTGGCCAGGGGGGAGACCCAGTACTTC. It specifies CAISESLARGETQYF.

The gene calls are TRBV6-2 or TRBV6-3 and TRBJ1-2, with 9 nucleotides matching TRBD1. Trimming at V came to 4 bases and at J to 8 bases, leaving 8 bases not matched to a gene. The CDR3 is 14 amino acids. The germline gives CDR1 MNHEY, CDR2 SVGEGT. CDR3 DNA sequence: TGTGCCAGCAGTTCCTGGACAGGGGTTTTCGGCTACACCTTC. Residues: CASSSWTGVFGYTF.

This clonotype was seen a few times. This chain connects TRBV6-2 or TRBV6-3 to TRBJ2-7, with 8 bases matching TRBD2. There are 15 residues in the CDR3. Germline trimming cut 0 bases from V and 5 bases from J; bases unmatched to any gene: 6. Looked up from germline, CDR1 is MNHEY and CDR2 is SVGEGT. The CDR3 DNA reads as TGTGCCAGCAGTTACTCAGACCGGGAGGGTAACGAGCAGTACTTC. Protein: CASSYSDREGNEQYF.

This clonotype was observed a handful of times. The chain carries TRBV7-2 and TRBJ2-2, with D unclear. Per germline, CDR1 SGHTA and CDR2 FQGNSA. This CDR3 spans 15 amino acids. V lost 0 bases, J lost 9 bases, and 14 bases lay in between. The CDR3 region is CASSLAPGPRRELFF. CDR3 in DNA: TGTGCCAGCAGCTTAGCCCCAGGACCGCGGAGGGAGCTGTTTTTT.

As regards this clonotype: One end of the junction fails to match germline, which may point to a read error. CDR3 nucleotide sequence: TGTGCCAGCAGCTTAGATCCGGGTGGGGACAACGTCCTGACTTTC. Amino acids: CASSLDPGGDNVLTF. This chain joins TRBV7-9 and TRBJ2-6; the D is unclear. Looked up from germline, CDR1 is SEHNR and CDR2 is FQNEAQ (reference sequence). The length of the CDR3 is 15 residues.